One and the same sample provided the 27 T cell receptor beta chains below, sequenced in a study of T cells in Graves' hyperthyroidism and ophthalmopathy. Amplification targeted TCR beta CDR3 regions from RNA transcripts. The study used the HTBI primer set for a first-round RT-PCR of the TCR CDR3. TCRdb re-analysed the multiplex PCR reads in MiXCR, keeping a single row per CDR3 protein. The profile shows 450,000 to 600,000 distinct CDR3 sequences, 12% to 15% of them singletons. The sample consisted of blood. Receptors originate from a woman aged 40 to 49 with Graves' hyperthyroidism.

J is TRBJ2-4 and V is TRBV12-3 or TRBV12-4, with D hard to call. Between the trimmed V and J ends, which lost 3 bases and 3 bases, there was a span of 6 bases. There are 13 residues in the CDR3. The CDR3 loop reads CASSFDLKNIQYF. The CDR3 DNA reads TGTGCCAGCAGTTTCGATCTCAAAAACATTCAGTACTTC.

In its sample, this clonotype was seen many times. The chain links TRBV27 to TRBJ1-5; no firm D call. The germline gives CDR1 MNHEY, CDR2 SMNVEV (reference sequence). The CDR3 runs 15 residues. V was trimmed by 4 bases and J by 1 base, leaving 11 bases between them. The CDR3 DNA reads as TGTGCCAGCAGTTCCCTGTCCGGGAGCAATCAGCCCCAGCATTTT. It translates to CASSSLSGSNQPQHF.

The sample holds a few counts of this clonotype. The chain is built from TRBV4-1 and TRBJ2-1; TRBD2 agrees at 10 bases. V shed 0 bases, J shed 5 bases, and the junction held 16 bases outside the gene matches. CDR3 length equals 20 residues. Germline values: CDR1 MGHRA, CDR2 YSYEKL. The CDR3 DNA reads as TGCGCCAGCAGCCAAGAAGTTAGAGCTAGCGGGAGATCAAGGGACAATGAGCAGTTCTTC. Protein: CASSQEVRASGRSRDNEQFF.

This clonotype was seen many times. The chain is built from TRBV28 and TRBJ1-2, with a possible D match to TRBD1 (5 bases). There are 15 residues in the CDR3. V lost 5 bases and J lost 6, with 19 bases in between. Germline CDR1 MDHEN, CDR2 SYDVKM. In DNA form, the CDR3 reads TGTGCCAGCAGTAGCCCCTGGTCAGGGTTTAATGGCTACACCTTC. It translates to CASSSPWSGFNGYTF.

Ten or more counts support this clonotype. The chain employs TRBV28 and TRBJ2-6; possibly TRBD1 or TRBD2 for D (5 bases each). Trimming left V 5 bases short and J 0 bases short, with 17 bases between. CDR1 MDHEN and CDR2 SYDVKM come from the germline V gene. The CDR3 extends over 18 amino acids. The CDR3 spells CASSNRGVPISGANVLTF. In nucleotides, the CDR3 is TGTGCCAGCAGTAATAGAGGGGTACCCATCTCTGGGGCCAACGTCCTGACTTTC.

This clonotype showed up many times. The V call is TRBV28, the J call TRBJ2-3; 7 nucleotides agree with TRBD1. From germline, CDR1 is MDHEN and CDR2 SYDVKM. The CDR3 is made up of 15 amino acids. J gave up 3 bases and V 1 base, and 4 bases lay outside the gene matches. CDR3 region: CASSLSRGWTDTQYF. CDR3 nucleotides: TGTGCCAGCAGTTTATCCAGGGGGTGGACAGATACGCAGTATTTT.

Many counts were recorded for this clonotype. The chain recombines TRBV7-9 with TRBJ2-3, with a weak D call TRBD2 (6 bases). The V gene's germline CDR1 is SEHNR and CDR2 FQNEAQ (reference sequence). This CDR3 is built from 16 residues. Trimming cost V 0 bases and J 1 base, with 11 bases left between them. CDR3 nucleotides: TGTGCCAGCAGCTTAGCGGGTAGCGGACGCACAGATACGCAGTATTTT. It specifies CASSLAGSGRTDTQYF.

A remark on this clonotype: A much larger clone sits a single nucleotide away, making a read error possible. Written as DNA, the CDR3 is TGCAGTGCCCTCGGTAGCGCGAGTCCTTACGAGCAGTACTTC. Translation: CSALGSASPYEQYF. V usage is TRBV20-1 and J usage is TRBJ2-7, with D perhaps matching TRBD2 (5 bases). The CDR3 is made up of 14 amino acids. Trimming cost V 6 bases and J 4 bases, with 19 bases left between them. The germline gives CDR1 DFQATT, CDR2 SNEGSKA (reference sequence).

At least ten counts were recorded for this clonotype. The chain is built from TRBV14 and TRBJ2-3; TRBD1 matches 11 bases. Germline V CDR1 and CDR2: SGHDN, FVKESK. Losses at the gene ends were 4 bases for V and 4 bases for J; bases not matched to a gene: 4. This CDR3 region has 15 residues. The CDR3 loop is CASSLAGQGADTQYF. CDR3 sequence (DNA): TGTGCCAGCAGCCTAGCGGGACAGGGGGCAGATACGCAGTATTTT.

This rearrangement joins TRBV5-1 to TRBJ2-3; 9 bases are shared with TRBD1. V was pared by 8 bases and J by 1 base, with 5 bases of the junction left unmatched. Germline CDR1 reads SGHRS; CDR2 reads YFSETQ. CDR3 length: 14 residues. The CDR3, as DNA: TGCGCCAGTCACAGGGGGCAACGCACAGATACGCAGTATTTT. Translated, it gives CASHRGQRTDTQYF.

The chain combines TRBV3-1 with TRBJ2-2, with 11 bases that match TRBD2. Trimming removed 1 base from V and 6 bases from J; junction bases left unmatched: 7. CDR1 is LGHDT, CDR2 YNNKEL, per germline (reference sequence). The CDR3 loop spans 17 amino acids. The CDR3 DNA is TGTGCCAGCAGCCAAGTCACTAGCGGGAGAAGGGCCGGGGAGCTGTTTTTT. Its protein product is CASSQVTSGRRAGELFF. Drawing the rest from reference TRBV3-1 and TRBJ2-2, the complete variable domain is DTAVSQTPKYLVTQMGNDKSIKCEQNLGHDTMYWYKQDSKKFLKIMFSYNNKELIINETVPNRFSPKSPDKAHLNLHINSLELGDSAVYFCASSQVTSGRRAGELFFGEGSRLTVL.

This clonotype was observed at least ten times. The rearrangement joins TRBV28 to TRBJ1-1; 8 positions match TRBD1. The CDR3 totals 15 residues. The germline V gene encodes CDR1 MDHEN and CDR2 SYDVKM. Losses at the gene ends were 5 bases for V and 4 bases for J; bases not matched to a gene: 9. The CDR3 reads CASSLRTGRGTEAFF. CDR3 coding DNA: TGTGCCAGCAGTCTCCGGACAGGGAGGGGCACTGAAGCTTTCTTT.

This clonotype came up many times. V is TRBV18 and J is TRBJ1-1; TRBD1 aligns across 10 bases. The CDR3 is made up of 16 amino acids. Germline assignment: CDR1 KGHSH and CDR2 LQKENI. V gave up 3 bases and J gave up 4 bases; unmatched junction bases: 8. DNA of the CDR3: TGTGCCAGCTCACCTATACGACAGGGGGCGAGCACTGAAGCTTTCTTT. Translation: CASSPIRQGASTEAFF.

The chain couples TRBV28 to TRBJ2-7, with a tentative D call TRBD1 (5 bases). V was shortened by 3 bases and J by 7 bases, with 13 bases between the two germline ends. Germline lookup yields CDR1 MDHEN and CDR2 SYDVKM. The CDR3 extends over 13 amino acids. CDR3 bases: TGTGCCAGCAGTTTTATCAGGGCCGGGGAGCAGTACTTC. It is translated as CASSFIRAGEQYF.

In this sample, this clonotype turned up a few times. V usage is TRBV28 and J usage is TRBJ2-1; D uncertain. Germline loops: CDR1 MDHEN, CDR2 SYDVKM. CDR3 length: 12 residues. The V end lost 6 bases, the J end lost 6 bases, and 9 bases lay between the germline ends. The CDR3 spells CASRNTLNEQFF. The CDR3 DNA is TGTGCCAGCAGAAACACCCTCAATGAGCAGTTCTTC.

V is TRBV10-2 and J is TRBJ2-1; D is unresolved. From germline, CDR1 is WSHSY and CDR2 SAAADI. The V gene lost 0 bases and the J gene lost 7 bases, with 7 bases spanning the gap. The CDR3 length is 13 residues. This chain's CDR3 is CASSESPANEQFF. The CDR3 DNA follows: TGCGCCAGCAGTGAGTCACCGGCGAATGAGCAGTTCTTC.

This clonotype was found a few times. The J gene is TRBJ1-4, the V gene TRBV5-4; 7 bases line up with TRBD1. J was trimmed by 4 bases and V by 4 bases; bases with no gene match: 4. Looked up from germline, CDR1 is SGHNT and CDR2 is YYREEE (reference sequence). The CDR3 contains 14 residues. The CDR3 region is CASSRDRVNEKLFF. For the CDR3, the DNA is TGTGCCAGCAGCCGGGACAGAGTTAATGAAAAACTGTTTTTT.

This clonotype showed up many times. The chain is built from TRBV5-1 and TRBJ2-5; 7 positions agree with TRBD2. This CDR3 spans 16 amino acids. Per the germline V gene, CDR1 is SGHRS and CDR2 is YFSETQ. Trimming took 0 bases from V and 0 from J; bases not matched to a gene: 5. The CDR3 loop is CASSLGLAEDQETQYF. The CDR3 nucleotides read TGCGCCAGCAGCTTGGGCCTAGCGGAGGACCAAGAGACCCAGTACTTC.

This chain joins TRBV28 and TRBJ1-3; D remains unclear. With 8 bases removed from V and 3 bases from J, the gap between germline ends came to 11 bases. The germline V gene encodes CDR1 MDHEN and CDR2 SYDVKM. The CDR3 consists of 13 residues. In nucleotides, the CDR3 is TGTGCCAGCCTCCTTGGGTTTGGAAACACCATATATTTT. Residues: CASLLGFGNTIYF.

This clonotype was counted many times. The chain recombines TRBV29-1 with TRBJ2-3, with D possibly TRBD2 on 6 matching bases. V lost 2 bases and J lost 0, with 9 bases in between. CDR3 length: 14 residues. Germline values: CDR1 SQVTM, CDR2 ANQGSEA. CDR3 in amino acids: CSVEMAGSTDTQYF. CDR3 sequence (DNA): TGCAGCGTTGAAATGGCGGGGAGCACAGATACGCAGTATTTT.

The chain uses TRBV5-1 and TRBJ2-2, with 14 bases matching TRBD2. The CDR3 contains 16 residues. From germline, CDR1 is SGHRS and CDR2 YFSETQ. V was pared by 3 bases and J by 7 bases, with 5 bases of the junction left unmatched. The CDR3 loop reads CASSWGLAGEGGELFF. The CDR3 DNA follows: TGCGCCAGCAGCTGGGGACTAGCGGGAGAAGGCGGGGAGCTGTTTTTT.

This clonotype was counted at least ten times. The V call is TRBV12-3 or TRBV12-4, the J call TRBJ2-2; D gene uncertain. This CDR3 region has 13 residues. V gave up 3 bases and J gave up 6 bases, with 8 bases separating them. CDR3 sequence (DNA): TGTGCCAGCAGTTTCCGGGTAGCCGGGGAGCTGTTTTTT. Translation gives CASSFRVAGELFF.

This clonotype was seen ten or more times. This chain connects TRBV10-3 to TRBJ2-3; no clear D. Between the trimmed V and J ends, which lost 2 bases and 6 bases, there was a span of 9 bases. Germline loops: CDR1 ENHRY, CDR2 SYGVKD. This CDR3 spans 13 amino acids. The DNA for the CDR3 is TGTGCCATCAGTGAGGGGTATTCCGATACGCAGTATTTT. The encoded protein is CAISEGYSDTQYF.

This clonotype was detected ten times or more. The gene calls are TRBV29-1 and TRBJ1-1, with D perhaps matching TRBD1 (5 bases). Germline V gives CDR1 SQVTM, CDR2 ANQGSEA. The CDR3 covers 12 residues. V lost 5 bases and J 3 bases, leaving 10 bases between the germline ends. Here the CDR3 reads CSVRKGYTEAFF. Written as DNA, the CDR3 is TGCAGCGTTCGGAAGGGGTACACTGAAGCTTTCTTT.

The J gene is TRBJ1-1, the V gene TRBV28; possibly TRBD1 for D (5 bases). V was shortened by 4 bases and J by 4 bases, with 13 bases between the two germline ends. CDR3 length equals 14 residues. Per the germline V gene, CDR1 is MDHEN and CDR2 is SYDVKM. The CDR3 is CASSSGTLATEAFF. In DNA form, the CDR3 reads TGTGCCAGCAGTTCTGGGACGTTGGCCACTGAAGCTTTCTTT. Combining the CDR3 with reference TRBV28 and TRBJ1-1 gives the whole variable domain DVKVTQSSRYLVKRTGEKVFLECVQDMDHENMFWYRQDPGLGLRLIYFSYDVKMKEKGDIPEGYSVSREKKERFSLILESASTNQTSMYLCASSSGTLATEAFFGQGTRLTVV.

Points on this clonotype: A read error is possible here, since a much larger clone lies one base away. This chain joins TRBV6-9 and TRBJ2-2, with 11 bases that match TRBD2. From germline, CDR1 is MNHGY and CDR2 SVAAGI. V was clipped by 3 bases and J by 4 bases; unmatched bases: 7. This CDR3 spans 17 amino acids. CDR3 sequence (DNA): TGTGCCAGCAGTTACCCGGGACTAGCGGAGGCCACCGGGGAGCTGTTTTTT. Protein: CASSYPGLAEATGELFF.

This clonotype was detected many times. The chain links TRBV12-3 or TRBV12-4 to TRBJ2-5; D uncertain. V dropped 5 bases and J dropped 3 bases, with 10 bases sitting between them. This CDR3 has 13 amino acids. The CDR3 here is CASSSTWKETQYF. Written as DNA, the CDR3 is TGTGCCAGCAGTAGTACTTGGAAAGAGACCCAGTACTTC.